A single sample gave rise to the 25 T cell receptor beta chains below, sequenced in a study of cytomegalovirus exposure and HLA in healthy donors. It was with 60 Vbeta and 13 Jbeta primers that the PCR ran. Some clones are missing from TCRdb's copy, which holds only in-frame ones; the method was immunoSEQ multiplex PCR. The table has tens of thousands of clones, roughly 80% seen once. The specimen was PBMCs. Receptors were obtained from a woman aged 30 to 39 in good health and CMV-seronegative.

The chain joins TRBV5-1 to TRBJ1-1; D gene unclear. CDR1 is SGHRS and CDR2 is YFSETQ in the germline V gene. This CDR3 contains 14 residues. V was shortened by 4 bases and J by 2 bases, with 12 bases between the two germline ends. The CDR3 sequence: CASSLDVSNTEAFF. CDR3 in DNA: TGCGCCAGCAGCCTGGATGTTAGTAACACTGAAGCTTTCTTT.

The V call is TRBV20-1, the J call TRBJ2-3; D gene ambiguous. Germline CDR1 DFQATT, CDR2 SNEGSKA (reference sequence). V was pared by 3 bases and J by 4 bases, with 5 bases between. The CDR3 has 11 amino acids. CDR3 protein: CSASESDTQYF. The CDR3 nucleotides read TGCAGTGCTAGCGAGTCAGATACGCAGTATTTT.

V and J are TRBV19 and TRBJ2-7; 8 bases match TRBD1. CDR1 is LNHDA, CDR2 SQIVND, per germline (reference sequence). The V and J ends lost 6 bases and 4 bases, in that order; junction bases with no gene match: 8. This CDR3 is 14 amino acids long. The chain's CDR3 is CASSRTGMGYEQYF. CDR3 DNA sequence: TGTGCCAGTAGCAGGACAGGGATGGGATACGAGCAGTACTTC.

The genes are TRBV6-5 and TRBJ2-7; 7 bases map to TRBD1. The J segment lost 0 bases and the V segment lost 6 bases, leaving 8 bases of the junction unmatched. The germline gives CDR1 MNHEY, CDR2 SVGAGI. The CDR3 sequence is 15 residues long. The DNA for the CDR3 is TGTGCCAGCAGCCCGTGGGACAGTAGCTCCTACGAGCAGTACTTC. Its translation is CASSPWDSSSYEQYF.

The chain uses TRBV6-1 and TRBJ2-7, with TRBD2 as a possible D gene (6 bases). CDR3 length: 18 amino acids. CDR1 MNHNS and CDR2 SASEGT come from the germline V gene. The V end was cut by 4 bases, the J end by 1 base, with 23 bases between. The CDR3 DNA sequence: TGTGCCAGCAGTGCCCCCGGCGGGGCCGCCGCGTATTCCTACGAGCAGTACTTC. This codes for CASSAPGGAAAYSYEQYF.

DNA for the CDR3: TGTGCCAGCAGCTTCGGGGCAGGGGAGTATGGCTACACCTTC. Amino acid sequence: CASSFGAGEYGYTF. This chain links TRBV5-4 with TRBJ1-2; possible D gene TRBD1, 6 bases. V lost 2 bases and J lost 5, with 13 bases in between. The CDR3 length is 14 residues. Germline CDR1 SGHNT, CDR2 YYREEE (reference sequence).

The chain is built from TRBV5-1 and TRBJ2-7, with 7 bases identical to TRBD1. The trim removed 0 bases at V and 2 bases at J, leaving 2 bases unmatched. The CDR3 has 14 residues. Germline V lookup: CDR1 SGHRS, CDR2 YFSETQ. CDR3 protein: CASSLGQGPYEQYF. The DNA of the CDR3 is TGCGCCAGCAGCTTGGGACAGGGACCCTACGAGCAGTACTTC. The entire variable domain, with the rest obtained from reference TRBV5-1 and TRBJ2-7, is as follows: KAGVTQTPRYLIKTRGQQVTLSCSPISGHRSVSWYQQTPGQGLQFLFEYFSETQRNKGNFPGRFSGRQFSNSRSEMNVSTLELGDSALYLCASSLGQGPYEQYFGPGTRLTVT.

The CDR3 protein is CASSTTRRGNTEAFF. The CDR3 DNA follows: TGTGCCAGCAGTACCACCCGACGGGGGAACACTGAAGCTTTCTTT. The J gene is TRBJ1-1, the V gene TRBV6-5; D remains ambiguous. V lost 5 bases to trimming and J lost 1 base, with 14 bases between them. The germline V gene encodes CDR1 MNHEY and CDR2 SVGAGI. The CDR3 length is 15 residues.

The chain has TRBV7-8 and TRBJ1-2, with D unresolved. CDR1 SGHVS and CDR2 FQNEAQ come from the germline V gene. Trimming took off 1 base at V and 0 bases at J, with 15 bases between the two ends. This CDR3 spans 17 amino acids. The CDR3 here is CASSLVGSVTPNYGYTF. The CDR3 DNA reads as TGTGCCAGCAGCTTAGTCGGGTCCGTGACGCCTAACTATGGCTACACCTTC.

The V and J genes are TRBV9 and TRBJ2-7; 8 bases agree with TRBD2. V gave up 2 bases and J gave up 4 bases; unmatched junction bases: 8. CDR1 is SGDLS, CDR2 YYNGEE, per germline. The CDR3 is 15 amino acids. The CDR3 spells CASSVGSGDFYEQYF. The CDR3 nucleotides are TGTGCCAGCAGCGTGGGTAGCGGGGATTTTTACGAGCAGTACTTC. Combining the CDR3 with reference TRBV9 and TRBJ2-7 gives the whole variable domain DSGVTQTPKHLITATGQRVTLRCSPRSGDLSVYWYQQSLDQGLQFLIQYYNGEERAKGNILERFSAQQFPDLHSELNLSSLELGDSALYFCASSVGSGDFYEQYFGPGTRLTVT.

The genes are TRBV19 and TRBJ2-7; 8 nucleotides align to TRBD2. Trimming cost V 5 bases and J 2 bases; bases outside gene matches: 5. The length of the CDR3 is 14 residues. From germline, CDR1 is LNHDA and CDR2 SQIVND (reference sequence). CDR3 sequence reads: CASSSPGLAYEQYF. CDR3 DNA sequence: TGTGCCAGTAGTTCTCCGGGACTAGCCTACGAGCAGTACTTC.

The rearrangement joins TRBV27 to TRBJ2-7, with 7 bases fitting TRBD2. The CDR3 covers 16 residues. After removal of 4 bases from V and 0 bases from J, the junction contained 9 bases not matched to a gene. The V gene's germline CDR1 is MNHEY and CDR2 SMNVEV (reference sequence). CDR3 sequence: CASSSLFREASYEQYF. CDR3 in DNA: TGTGCCAGCAGTTCTCTCTTCCGGGAGGCCTCCTACGAGCAGTACTTC.

The chain has TRBV6-6 and TRBJ2-3; 10 bases match TRBD1. The V gene end was trimmed by 2 bases and the J gene end by 5 bases; junction bases not matched to a gene: 4. The germline V gene has CDR1 MNHNY and CDR2 SVGAGI (reference sequence). CDR3 length: 15 amino acids. CDR3 sequence reads: CASSYPGQGVDTQYF. In DNA form, the CDR3 reads TGTGCCAGCAGTTACCCCGGACAGGGGGTAGATACGCAGTATTTT.

The chain is built from TRBV6-5 and TRBJ1-3; TRBD1 might be the D (5 bases). Germline V lookup: CDR1 MNHEY, CDR2 SVGAGI. The CDR3 is 15 amino acids. V lost 2 bases to trimming and J lost 4 bases, with 12 bases between them. CDR3: CASSYGRGVGNTIYF. The CDR3 coding sequence is TGTGCCAGCAGTTACGGGAGGGGAGTAGGAAACACCATATATTTT.

The sample holds one count of this clone. V is TRBV6-1 and J is TRBJ1-5; 7 bases agree with TRBD1. Trimming at V came to 3 bases and at J to 7 bases, leaving 9 bases not matched to a gene. The CDR3 sequence is 15 residues long. Germline V gene sequence: CDR1 MNHNS, CDR2 SASEGT. This chain's CDR3 is CASSDWERQGQPQHF. CDR3 coding DNA: TGTGCCAGCAGTGATTGGGAAAGACAGGGACAGCCCCAGCATTTT.

The rearrangement links TRBV28 to TRBJ2-7; 7 bases fit TRBD1. With 4 bases clipped from V and 3 bases from J, the junction kept 9 bases outside the gene matches. The CDR3 has 15 residues. CDR1 is MDHEN, CDR2 SYDVKM, per germline. For the CDR3, the DNA is TGTGCCAGCAGTTCGACAGGGAAAGGCGGCTACGAGCAGTACTTC. Amino acid sequence: CASSSTGKGGYEQYF.

In this sample, this clone turned up once. The CDR3 reads CASRSGQGEAEAFF. The CDR3, as DNA: TGTGCCAGCAGATCGGGACAGGGGGAAGCTGAAGCTTTCTTT. The gene calls are TRBV5-4 and TRBJ1-1; 11 bases fit TRBD1. This CDR3 is built from 14 residues. Germline trimming cut 5 bases from V and 6 bases from J; bases unmatched to any gene: 6. Germline V gene lookup returns CDR1 SGHNT and CDR2 YYREEE (reference sequence).

CDR3 nucleotides: TGCAGCGTAGCCTTCGGACAGGGCTACACAGATACGCAGTATTTT. Protein sequence: CSVAFGQGYTDTQYF. This chain links TRBV29-1 with TRBJ2-3; 8 positions agree with TRBD1. This CDR3 comprises 15 residues. Losses at the gene ends were 6 bases for V and 2 bases for J; bases not matched to a gene: 10. The V gene's germline CDR1 is SQVTM and CDR2 ANQGSEA.

The chain combines TRBV5-4 with TRBJ2-5, with D maybe TRBD1 (6 bases). The V gene's germline CDR1 is SGHNT and CDR2 YYREEE (reference sequence). The CDR3 is 14 residues long. Trimming stripped 4 bases from V and 0 bases from J, with 10 bases between. CDR3 in DNA: TGTGCCAGCAGCCACCGGGACAACCAAGAGACCCAGTACTTC. Translated, it gives CASSHRDNQETQYF.

The gene calls are TRBV19 and TRBJ2-2, with 9 bases aligning to TRBD1. V trimming: 9 bases; J trimming: 6 bases; junction bases outside the gene matches: 5. Germline CDR1 and CDR2: LNHDA and SQIVND (reference sequence). This CDR3 has 13 amino acids. The CDR3 here is CASSGTGSGELFF. The CDR3 region has the DNA TGTGCCAGCTCCGGGACAGGGTCCGGGGAGCTGTTTTTT.

This chain joins TRBV7-6 and TRBJ2-7, with 9 bases matching TRBD1. V was clipped by 1 base and J by 1 base; unmatched bases: 2. CDR3 length: 15 amino acids. Germline CDR1 reads SGHVS; CDR2 reads FNYEAQ. The CDR3 region has the DNA TGTGCCAGCAGCTTAGACAGGGGGCGATCCTACGAGCAGTACTTC. Protein: CASSLDRGRSYEQYF.

This clone has just one count. The chain links TRBV9 to TRBJ1-1; D remains unclear. The CDR3 runs to 14 residues. CDR1 SGDLS and CDR2 YYNGEE come from the germline V gene. V lost 4 bases to trimming and J lost 1 base, with 11 bases between them. CDR3 DNA: TGTGCCAGCAGCCCGGTCCGTGGGAACACTGAAGCTTTCTTT. The encoded protein is CASSPVRGNTEAFF. The variable domain in full, completed from reference TRBV9 and TRBJ1-1, reads DSGVTQTPKHLITATGQRVTLRCSPRSGDLSVYWYQQSLDQGLQFLIQYYNGEERAKGNILERFSAQQFPDLHSELNLSSLELGDSALYFCASSPVRGNTEAFFGQGTRLTVV.

Details on this clone: The junction departs from germline at one end; a sequencing error may be responsible. V gene TRBV7-9 combines with J gene TRBJ2-6, with TRBD1 matching 9 bases. Germline-derived CDR1 and CDR2 are SEHNR and FQNEAQ (reference sequence). This CDR3 has 18 residues. In nucleotides, the CDR3 is TGTTCCAGCAGCTTCACAGGGGGCTTTAGCTCTGGGGCCAACGTCCTGACTTTC. This translates into CSSSFTGGFSSGANVLTF.

J is TRBJ1-5 and V is TRBV15, with D possibly being TRBD1 (5 bases). This CDR3 has 17 residues. V lost 1 base and J 1 base, leaving 14 bases between the germline ends. Germline values: CDR1 LNHNV, CDR2 YYDKDF (reference sequence). The CDR3 here is CATSRVRRAGSNQPQHF. For the CDR3, the DNA is TGTGCCACCAGCAGAGTCCGTCGGGCAGGGAGCAATCAGCCCCAGCATTTT.

This chain joins TRBV14 and TRBJ1-2; 8 bases fit TRBD1. Germline lookup yields CDR1 SGHDN and CDR2 FVKESK. Germline trimming cut 4 bases from V and 5 bases from J; bases unmatched to any gene: 9. The CDR3 covers 15 residues. CDR3 in DNA: TGTGCCAGCAGCCGATTAACCGGGACAGGTTATGGCTACACCTTC. Translated, it gives CASSRLTGTGYGYTF.